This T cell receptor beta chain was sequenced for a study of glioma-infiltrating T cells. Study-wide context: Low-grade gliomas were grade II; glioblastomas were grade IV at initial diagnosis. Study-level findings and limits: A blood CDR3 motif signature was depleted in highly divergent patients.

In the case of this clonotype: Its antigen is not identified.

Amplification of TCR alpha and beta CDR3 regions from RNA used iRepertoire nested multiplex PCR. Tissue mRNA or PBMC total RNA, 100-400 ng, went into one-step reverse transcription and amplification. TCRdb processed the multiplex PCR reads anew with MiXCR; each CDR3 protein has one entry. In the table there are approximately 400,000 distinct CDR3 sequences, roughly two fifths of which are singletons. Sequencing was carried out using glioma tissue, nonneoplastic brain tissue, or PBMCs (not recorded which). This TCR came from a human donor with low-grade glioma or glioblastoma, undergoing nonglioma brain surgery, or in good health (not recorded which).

The CDR3 bases are TGCGCCAGCAGCTTGGCCCTGAGCGGGAGGCATAATGAGCAGTTCTTC. Translation: CASSLALSGRHNEQFF. The rearrangement joins TRBV5-1 to TRBJ2-1, with TRBD2 matching over 9 bases. The V segment lost 0 bases and the J segment 7 bases; nucleotides outside the gene matches: 8. In germline, CDR1 is SGHRS, CDR2 YFSETQ. The CDR3 totals 16 residues.